This T cell receptor beta chain was documented in a study of control samples from healthy donors and cancer patients. The count of this clone is one. Using immunoSEQ multiplex PCR, the repertoire was profiled, and TCRdb retains in-frame clones only, with some absent. The table lists roughly 130,000 clones, about 88% of them singletons, with about 3.2% in the top ten. Material: blood. This sequence was found in a man aged 50-60 years in good health.

CDR3 amino acids: CASSEFRGEGEKLFF. Written as DNA, the CDR3 is TGTGCCAGCAGTGAATTCAGGGGCGAAGGTGAAAAACTGTTTTTT. This chain connects TRBV2 to TRBJ1-4, with a possible D match to TRBD1 (6 bases). The CDR3 spans 15 residues. The germline V gene encodes CDR1 SNHLY and CDR2 FYNNEI. V was shortened by 2 bases and J by 7 bases, with 14 bases between the two germline ends.